The 25 T cell receptor beta chains given below trace back to one sample, sequenced in a study of identical twins (dated by TCRdb to 2016 to 2017). The method was 5' RACE. The sequencer was an Illumina HiSeq 2000. TCRdb reprocessing: public reads trimmed at Q25 with fastp, clones called with MiXCR, in-frame beta chains kept. All rows with the same CDR3 protein become a single entry with the most common DNA and genes. The sample table shows a few hundred thousand distinct CDR3 sequences, and roughly 9% are seen once. The top ten hold 8% to 9.5% of the sample. The sequenced sample was naive T cells sorted from blood. Per the publication, the cell subset or site label means: cells isolated with a human naive T-cell isolation kit. The source of these receptors is a woman aged 50 to 60 in good health.

Many counts were recorded for this clonotype. The CDR3 loop reads CASSFGSGRDSKQFF. CDR3 coding DNA: TGCGCCAGCAGCTTTGGTAGCGGGAGGGACTCCAAGCAGTTCTTC. V and J are TRBV5-1 and TRBJ2-1; 11 bases line up with TRBD2. CDR1 is SGHRS and CDR2 is YFSETQ in the germline V gene. V dropped 2 bases and J dropped 11; count of bases not matched to a gene: 9. This CDR3 spans 15 amino acids.

Turning to this clonotype: A clone one base away is much larger, so this may be a read error. The chain combines TRBV12-3 or TRBV12-4 with TRBJ2-6; D is unclear. The CDR3 spans 16 residues. The germline V and J ends were trimmed by 4 bases and 11 bases, with 21 bases remaining between them. The CDR3: CASSSGDSLVLDVLTF. As DNA, the CDR3 is TGTGCCAGCAGTTCTGGAGACTCCTTGGTTCTGGACGTCCTGACTTTC.

This clonotype was recorded many times. This chain connects TRBV12-3 or TRBV12-4 to TRBJ1-4, with TRBD1 matching over 7 bases. V was pared by 6 bases and J by 2 bases, with 6 bases of the junction left unmatched. This CDR3 is 15 amino acids long. CDR3 sequence: CASRRTGATNEKLFF. In nucleotides, the CDR3 is TGTGCCAGCAGGCGAACAGGGGCTACTAATGAAAAACTGTTTTTT.

CDR3 protein: CAHTEGWGNIQYF. DNA for the CDR3: TGTGCCCATACCGAGGGATGGGGAAACATTCAGTACTTC. The rearrangement uses TRBV28 and TRBJ2-4, with D possibly being TRBD2 (5 bases). Germline-derived CDR1 and CDR2 are MDHEN and SYDVKM. The V gene lost 11 bases and the J gene lost 6 bases, with 17 bases spanning the gap. This CDR3 has 13 amino acids.

This clonotype showed up many times. V gene TRBV7-2 combines with J gene TRBJ2-2; 7 bases agree with TRBD1. Germline V gives CDR1 SGHTA, CDR2 FQGNSA. V lost 6 bases to trimming and J lost 4 bases; unmatched junction nucleotides: 8. The CDR3 extends over 15 amino acids. CDR3 nucleotide sequence: TGTGCCAGCAGGAAGACAGGGTCGTTCACCGGGGAGCTGTTTTTT. This gives the protein CASRKTGSFTGELFF. Complete variable domain (other parts from reference TRBV7-2 and TRBJ2-2): GAGVSQSPSNKVTEKGKDVELRCDPISGHTALYWYRQSLGQGLEFLIYFQGNSAPDKSGLPSDRFSAERTGGSVSTLTIQRTQQEDSAVYLCASRKTGSFTGELFFGEGSRLTVL.

This clonotype was counted ten times or more. This chain uses TRBV3-1 with TRBJ2-5; D perhaps matches TRBD2 (7 bases). CDR1 is LGHDT and CDR2 is YNNKEL in the germline V gene (reference sequence). Trimming pared 2 bases from V and 5 bases from J, leaving 18 bases between. The CDR3 loop spans 16 amino acids. The CDR3 sequence: CASSQPHSGGQETQYF. CDR3 nucleotides: TGTGCCAGCAGCCAACCTCATTCGGGGGGCCAGGAGACCCAGTACTTC.

This clonotype was picked up many times. The chain links TRBV12-3 or TRBV12-4 to TRBJ1-5, with unresolved D. V lost 5 bases and J lost 7, with 15 bases in between. The CDR3 runs to 14 residues. This CDR3 is CASSISPWEQPQHF. CDR3 nucleotide sequence: TGTGCCAGCAGTATCTCCCCTTGGGAGCAGCCCCAGCATTTT.

This clonotype was recorded a few times. The chain joins TRBV5-6 to TRBJ2-7; 10 positions match TRBD2. The CDR3 is made up of 15 amino acids. The germline CDR1 and CDR2 sequences are SGHDT and YYEEEE. V lost 2 bases and J lost 4; bases outside the gene matches: 6. The CDR3 loop is CASSFLLAGRYEQYV. CDR3 nucleotides: TGTGCCAGCAGCTTCCTACTAGCGGGAAGGTACGAGCAGTACGTC.

The chain uses TRBV10-2 and TRBJ2-2, with 7 bases aligning to TRBD1. The CDR3 contains 15 residues. The germline V gene has CDR1 WSHSY and CDR2 SAAADI. The V and J ends lost 10 bases and 2 bases, in that order; junction bases with no gene match: 10. In nucleotides, the CDR3 is TGCGCCACCTTCCCGGGACAGAGAAACACCGGGGAGCTGTTTTTT. Its protein product is CATFPGQRNTGELFF.

The chain is built from TRBV10-3 and TRBJ2-7; the D gene is possibly TRBD2 (6 bases). Germline lookup yields CDR1 ENHRY and CDR2 SYGVKD. V lost 5 bases and J 3 bases, leaving 14 bases between the germline ends. The CDR3 has 14 residues. CDR3 in amino acids: CAISPTSSSYEQYV. In nucleotides, the CDR3 is TGTGCCATCAGTCCGACTAGTTCCAGCTACGAGCAGTACGTC.

The chain joins TRBV19 to TRBJ2-3; 9 bases are shared with TRBD2. The CDR3 runs 17 residues. J lost 2 bases, V lost 4 bases, and 10 bases had no gene match. Germline CDR1 and CDR2: LNHDA and SQIVND (reference sequence). Here the CDR3 reads CASSRSPLAGHTDTQYF. CDR3 DNA sequence: TGTGCCAGTAGTAGATCCCCACTAGCGGGCCACACAGATACGCAGTATTTT.

This clonotype was detected only a few times. A much larger clone differs by one base, so this may be a read error. The chain is built from TRBV5-1 and TRBJ2-1; 10 bases fit TRBD2. The CDR3 spans 14 residues. V shed 5 bases and J 3 bases; nucleotides not matched to a gene: 2. Germline V gene data show CDR1 as SGHRS and CDR2 as YFSETQ. The CDR3 DNA is TGCGCCAGCAGACTAGCGGGATTCTACAATGAGCAGTTCTTC. As protein: CASRLAGFYNEQFF.

The CDR3 reads CSGTATPNTEAFF. The CDR3 DNA is TGCAGTGGGACAGCAACACCTAACACTGAAGCTTTCTTT. The chain uses TRBV20-1 and TRBJ1-1, with D possibly TRBD1 on 6 matching bases. Between the trimmed V and J ends, which lost 7 bases and 2 bases, there was a span of 14 bases. Germline lookup yields CDR1 DFQATT and CDR2 SNEGSKA (reference sequence). The CDR3 sequence is 13 residues long.

This clonotype has ten or more counts. The chain combines TRBV7-9 with TRBJ2-1; TRBD2 matches 9 bases. Losses at the gene ends were 2 bases for V and 6 bases for J; bases not matched to a gene: 5. From germline, CDR1 is SEHNR and CDR2 FQNEAQ (reference sequence). The CDR3 covers 15 residues. The CDR3 region has the DNA TGTGCCAGCAGCTTACTTGGCGGGAGGGCCAATGAGCAGTTCTTC. This encodes CASSLLGGRANEQFF.

V is TRBV9 and J is TRBJ2-2; D tentatively reads TRBD1 or TRBD2 (5 bases each). CDR3 length equals 13 residues. Germline assignment: CDR1 SGDLS and CDR2 YYNGEE. Trimming cost V 0 bases and J 6 bases, with 6 bases left between them. The CDR3 loop is CASSVGDAGELFF. As DNA, the CDR3 is TGTGCCAGCAGCGTAGGGGACGCCGGGGAGCTGTTTTTT.

This chain connects TRBV4-1 to TRBJ2-7, with D maybe TRBD1 (6 bases). The ends were cut back, 11 bases at V and 3 bases at J, with 20 bases in the middle. Looked up from germline, CDR1 is MGHRA and CDR2 is YSYEKL. CDR3 length equals 14 residues. The DNA for the CDR3 is TGCGCCTCAAGCTTGGGACATTCACGCTACGAGCAGTACTTC. Its protein is CASSLGHSRYEQYF.

J is TRBJ2-7 and V is TRBV11-2; 10 positions match TRBD2. Germline CDR1 is SGHAT and CDR2 is FQNNGV. J was trimmed by 3 bases and V by 0 bases; bases with no gene match: 2. The CDR3 runs to 15 residues. CDR3 DNA: TGTGCCAGCAGCTTAGAGTCTAGCGGGAGCTACGAGCAGTACTTC. The encoded protein is CASSLESSGSYEQYF. The full variable domain, with the rest looked up from reference TRBV11-2 and TRBJ2-7, is EAGVAQSPRYKIIEKRQSVAFWCNPISGHATLYWYQQILGQGPKLLIQFQNNGVVDDSQLPKDRFSAERLKGVDSTLKIQPAKLEDSAVYLCASSLESSGSYEQYFGPGTRLTVT.

This clonotype showed up many times. The chain employs TRBV28 and TRBJ2-5; D is uncertain. The V gene lost 7 bases and the J gene lost 5 bases, with 8 bases spanning the gap. The CDR3 spans 11 residues. Germline assignment: CDR1 MDHEN and CDR2 SYDVKM. CDR3 sequence (DNA): TGTGCCAGCACAACCGGGGAGACCCAGTACTTC. It is translated as CASTTGETQYF.

There are a few counts of this clonotype. CDR3 sequence (DNA): TGTGCCAGCAGTTCCGGGACAACAAATCAGCCCCAGCATTTT. Its translation: CASSSGTTNQPQHF. The J gene is TRBJ1-5, the V gene TRBV6-5; weak D call: TRBD1 (6 bases). The ends were cut back, 4 bases at V and 4 bases at J, with 11 bases in the middle. The CDR3 runs 14 residues. CDR1 MNHEY and CDR2 SVGAGI come from the germline V gene.

This sequence joins TRBV4-1 and TRBJ1-6; tentatively, D is TRBD1 (6 bases). V shed 3 bases and J shed 8 bases, with 11 bases lying between them. Germline CDR1 MGHRA, CDR2 YSYEKL. The CDR3 is made up of 14 amino acids. In DNA, the CDR3 is TGCGCCAGCAGCCACCGACAGGAAGATTCACCCCTCCACTTT. Translating gives CASSHRQEDSPLHF.

J is TRBJ2-5 and V is TRBV13, with 8 bases matching TRBD2. The CDR3 covers 16 residues. Germline trimming cut 4 bases from V and 0 bases from J; bases unmatched to any gene: 7. The germline V gene encodes CDR1 PRHDT and CDR2 FYEKMQ (reference sequence). CDR3 protein: CASSSRLLADQETQYF. The CDR3 DNA reads as TGTGCCAGCAGCTCCCGTCTACTAGCGGACCAAGAGACCCAGTACTTC.

This clonotype was seen a handful of times. The chain carries TRBV7-8 and TRBJ2-3; 11 positions match TRBD2. There are 16 residues in the CDR3. CDR1 SGHVS and CDR2 FQNEAQ come from the germline V gene. V lost 5 bases and J lost 7; bases outside the gene matches: 11. As DNA, the CDR3 is TGTGCCAGCAGCCAGCGATTAGCGGGAGGGAGAAATACGCAGTATTTT. Translating gives CASSQRLAGGRNTQYF.

This clonotype has at least ten counts. The rearrangement links TRBV5-1 to TRBJ2-1; maybe TRBD2 (5 bases). This CDR3 has 14 residues. V gave up 2 bases and J gave up 7 bases, with 13 bases separating them. Germline V CDR1 and CDR2: SGHRS, YFSETQ. Here the CDR3 reads CASSFLGLVNEQFF. CDR3 nucleotides: TGCGCCAGCAGCTTCCTTGGACTCGTGAATGAGCAGTTCTTC.

V is TRBV5-1 and J is TRBJ2-7; D is tentatively TRBD1 or TRBD2 (7 bases each). CDR1 is SGHRS, CDR2 YFSETQ, per germline. V lost 5 bases, J lost 0 bases, and 15 bases lay in between. This CDR3 has 15 amino acids. In DNA, the CDR3 is TGCGCCAGCAGAACGGGGGGACAGATCTCCTACGAGCAGTACTTC. The encoded protein is CASRTGGQISYEQYF. Complete variable domain (other parts from reference TRBV5-1 and TRBJ2-7): KAGVTQTPRYLIKTRGQQVTLSCSPISGHRSVSWYQQTPGQGLQFLFEYFSETQRNKGNFPGRFSGRQFSNSRSEMNVSTLELGDSALYLCASRTGGQISYEQYFGPGTRLTVT.

In its sample, this clonotype was seen many times. This chain connects TRBV9 to TRBJ2-1; unclear D gene. Germline values: CDR1 SGDLS, CDR2 YYNGEE. Trimming took 3 bases from V and 1 from J, leaving 11 bases between them. The CDR3 extends over 15 amino acids. The CDR3 protein is CASSEYSGSYNEQFF. The CDR3 DNA follows: TGTGCCAGCAGCGAATACAGTGGATCCTACAATGAGCAGTTCTTC.